A single sample is the source of the 5 T cell receptor beta chains below, sequenced in a study of T-cell reconstitution after alpha-beta-depleted transplantation in children. Unique molecular identifiers were incorporated into the prepared TCRbeta library. TCRdb used MiXCR to reprocess the PCR reads, holding one entry per CDR3 protein. The data show 110,000 or so distinct CDR3 sequences, with approximately 6.6% seen just once and roughly 23% held by the top ten. Sequenced material: PBMCs, mostly from graft donor cells, taken 360 days after TCRalphabeta/CD19-depleted stem cell transplant. Receptors were obtained from a male patient under 10 years old who had a stem cell transplant for acute lymphoblastic leukemia, so the T cells may come from the graft donor.

This clonotype turned up a few times. The rearrangement uses TRBV20-1 and TRBJ2-4, with D unclear. The germline V and J ends were trimmed by 0 bases and 9 bases, with 6 bases remaining between them. The length of the CDR3 is 11 residues. Germline V gene sequence: CDR1 DFQATT, CDR2 SNEGSKA (reference sequence). The CDR3 loop reads CSARDPTIQYF. The CDR3 region has the DNA TGCAGTGCTAGAGATCCGACCATTCAGTACTTC.

This clonotype occurred many times. The chain has TRBV29-1 and TRBJ2-1, with 9 bases that match TRBD1. Per the germline V gene, CDR1 is SQVTM and CDR2 is ANQGSEA. With 0 bases clipped from V and 8 bases from J, the junction kept 11 bases outside the gene matches. The CDR3 contains 16 residues. The CDR3 DNA is TGCAGCGTTGAAGACGCGCCGGGACAGGGTCTCGATGAGCAGTTCTTC. Its protein is CSVEDAPGQGLDEQFF.

This clonotype was picked up a small number of times. CDR3 loop: CASSRGSSSYEQYF. The CDR3 DNA is TGTGCCAGCAGCCGGGGGTCTAGCTCCTACGAGCAGTACTTC. The chain combines TRBV9 with TRBJ2-7; possible D gene TRBD2, 6 bases. The V gene's germline CDR1 is SGDLS and CDR2 YYNGEE. V was shortened by 4 bases and J by 0 bases, with 11 bases between the two germline ends. The CDR3 has 14 amino acids.

This clonotype occurred many times. J is TRBJ2-4 and V is TRBV29-1, with D perhaps TRBD2 (6 bases). Germline V CDR1 and CDR2: SQVTM, ANQGSEA. This CDR3 comprises 11 residues. V lost 2 bases and J lost 12, with 11 bases in between. As DNA, the CDR3 is TGCAGCGTTGAACGTGGAGGGAGTCAGTACTTC. Translated, it gives CSVERGGSQYF.

This clonotype was seen only a few times. This chain links TRBV7-9 with TRBJ1-2; D ambiguous. Germline assignment: CDR1 SEHNR and CDR2 FQNEAQ (reference sequence). V lost 5 bases and J 4 bases, leaving 14 bases between the germline ends. CDR3 length: 14 residues. CDR3 DNA: TGTGCCAGCAGCCAAGACGCAGGCGCCTATGGCTACACCTTC. Protein sequence: CASSQDAGAYGYTF.